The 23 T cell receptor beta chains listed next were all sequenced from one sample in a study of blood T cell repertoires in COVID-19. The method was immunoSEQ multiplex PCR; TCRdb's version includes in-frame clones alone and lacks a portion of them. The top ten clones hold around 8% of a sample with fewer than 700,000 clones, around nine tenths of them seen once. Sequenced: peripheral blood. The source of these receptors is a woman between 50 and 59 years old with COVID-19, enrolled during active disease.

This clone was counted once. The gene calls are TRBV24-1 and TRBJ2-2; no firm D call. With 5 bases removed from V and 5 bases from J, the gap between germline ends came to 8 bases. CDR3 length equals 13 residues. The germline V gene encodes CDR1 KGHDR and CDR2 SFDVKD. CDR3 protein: CATSVLSTGELFF. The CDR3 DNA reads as TGTGCCACCAGTGTCCTAAGTACCGGGGAGCTGTTTTTT.

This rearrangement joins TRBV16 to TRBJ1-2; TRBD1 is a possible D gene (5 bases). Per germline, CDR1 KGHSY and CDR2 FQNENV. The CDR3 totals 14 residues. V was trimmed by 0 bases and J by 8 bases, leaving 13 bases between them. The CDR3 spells CASSQSGGYGGYTF. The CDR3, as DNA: TGTGCCAGCAGCCAATCGGGGGGGTACGGAGGCTACACCTTC.

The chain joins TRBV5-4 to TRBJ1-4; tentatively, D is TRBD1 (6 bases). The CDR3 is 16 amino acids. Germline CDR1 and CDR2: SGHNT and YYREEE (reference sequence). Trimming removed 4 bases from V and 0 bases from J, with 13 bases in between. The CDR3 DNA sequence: TGTGCCAGCAGCCCGGACAGAGCTACAACTAATGAAAAACTGTTTTTT. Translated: CASSPDRATTNEKLFF.

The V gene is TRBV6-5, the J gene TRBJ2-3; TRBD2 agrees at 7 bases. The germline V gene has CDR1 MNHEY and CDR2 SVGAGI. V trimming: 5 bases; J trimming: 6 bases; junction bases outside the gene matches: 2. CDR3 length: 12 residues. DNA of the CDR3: TGTGCCAGCAGTACCGGGGGGGATACGCAGTATTTT. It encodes CASSTGGDTQYF.

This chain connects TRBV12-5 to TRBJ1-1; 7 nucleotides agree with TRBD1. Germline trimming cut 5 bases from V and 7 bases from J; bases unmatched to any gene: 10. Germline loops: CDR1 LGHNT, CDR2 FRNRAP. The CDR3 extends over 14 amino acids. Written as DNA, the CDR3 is TGTGCTAGTGGTAGAACGGGACAGTCATTTGAAGCTTTCTTT. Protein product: CASGRTGQSFEAFF.

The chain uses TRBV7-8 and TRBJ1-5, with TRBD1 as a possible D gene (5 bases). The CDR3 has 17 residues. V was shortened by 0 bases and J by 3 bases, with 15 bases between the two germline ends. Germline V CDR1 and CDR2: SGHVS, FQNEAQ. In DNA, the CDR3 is TGTGCCAGCAGCTTAGCGCCAAGCAGGGCCGTCAATCAGCCCCAGCATTTT. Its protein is CASSLAPSRAVNQPQHF.

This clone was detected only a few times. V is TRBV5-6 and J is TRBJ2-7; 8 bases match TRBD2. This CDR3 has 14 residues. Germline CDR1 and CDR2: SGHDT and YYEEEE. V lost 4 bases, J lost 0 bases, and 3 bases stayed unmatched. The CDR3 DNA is TGTGCCAGCAGCGGGGCGGGGGGCTCCTACGAGCAGTACTTC. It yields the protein CASSGAGGSYEQYF.

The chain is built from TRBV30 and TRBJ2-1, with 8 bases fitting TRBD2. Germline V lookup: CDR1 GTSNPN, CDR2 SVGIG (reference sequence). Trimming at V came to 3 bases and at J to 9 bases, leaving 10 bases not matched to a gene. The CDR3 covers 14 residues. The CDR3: CAWSPSGGVGEQFF. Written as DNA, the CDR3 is TGTGCCTGGAGCCCCTCCGGGGGGGTGGGTGAGCAGTTCTTC.

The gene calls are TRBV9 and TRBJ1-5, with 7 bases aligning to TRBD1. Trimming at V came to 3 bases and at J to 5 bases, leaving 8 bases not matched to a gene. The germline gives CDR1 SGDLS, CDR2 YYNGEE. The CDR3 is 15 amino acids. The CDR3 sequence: CASSASGDRDQPQHF. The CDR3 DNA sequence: TGTGCCAGCAGCGCAAGTGGAGACAGGGATCAGCCCCAGCATTTT.

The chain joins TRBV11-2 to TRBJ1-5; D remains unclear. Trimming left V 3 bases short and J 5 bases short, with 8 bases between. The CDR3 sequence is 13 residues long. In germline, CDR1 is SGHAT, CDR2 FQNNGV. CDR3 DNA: TGTGCCAGCAGCTTGAACAGCCATCAGCCCCAGCATTTT. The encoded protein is CASSLNSHQPQHF.

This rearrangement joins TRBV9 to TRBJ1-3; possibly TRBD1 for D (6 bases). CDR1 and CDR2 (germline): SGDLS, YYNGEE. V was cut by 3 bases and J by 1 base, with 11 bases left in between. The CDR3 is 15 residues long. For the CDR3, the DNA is TGTGCCAGCAGCGCAAGGGGGTTTTCTGGAAACACCATATATTTT. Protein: CASSARGFSGNTIYF.

CDR3 sequence reads: CASSDPGLNEQFF. CDR3 sequence (DNA): TGTGCCAGCAGCGACCCCGGACTCAATGAGCAGTTCTTC. V gene TRBV7-6 combines with J gene TRBJ2-1, with D perhaps matching TRBD2 (5 bases). There are 13 residues in the CDR3. Trimming removed 5 bases at V and 6 bases at J, with 11 bases between. CDR1 is SGHVS and CDR2 is FNYEAQ in the germline V gene.

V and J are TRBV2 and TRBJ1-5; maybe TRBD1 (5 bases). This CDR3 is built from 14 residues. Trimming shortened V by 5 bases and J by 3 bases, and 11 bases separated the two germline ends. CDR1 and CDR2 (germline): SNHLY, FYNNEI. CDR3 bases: TGTGCCAGCAGTCCAGGGTTAGTCAATCAGCCCCAGCATTTT. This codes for CASSPGLVNQPQHF.

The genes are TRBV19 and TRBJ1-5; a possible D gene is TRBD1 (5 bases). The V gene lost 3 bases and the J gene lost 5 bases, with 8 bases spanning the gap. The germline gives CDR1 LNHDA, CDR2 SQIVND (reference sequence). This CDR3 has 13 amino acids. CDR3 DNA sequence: TGTGCCAGTAGTATGGGCAGGGATCAGCCCCAGCATTTT. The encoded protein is CASSMGRDQPQHF. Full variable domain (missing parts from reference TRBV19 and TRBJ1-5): DGGITQSPKYLFRKEGQNVTLSCEQNLNHDAMYWYRQDPGQGLRLIYYSQIVNDFQKGDIAEGYSVSREKKESFPLTVTSAQKNPTAFYLCASSMGRDQPQHFGDGTRLSIL.

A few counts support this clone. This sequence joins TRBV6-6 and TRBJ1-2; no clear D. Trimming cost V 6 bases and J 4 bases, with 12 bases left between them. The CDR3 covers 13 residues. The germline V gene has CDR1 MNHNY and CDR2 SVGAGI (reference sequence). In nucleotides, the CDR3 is TGTGCCAGCAGACGCGAGGCCCCCTATGGCTACACCTTC. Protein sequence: CASRREAPYGYTF.

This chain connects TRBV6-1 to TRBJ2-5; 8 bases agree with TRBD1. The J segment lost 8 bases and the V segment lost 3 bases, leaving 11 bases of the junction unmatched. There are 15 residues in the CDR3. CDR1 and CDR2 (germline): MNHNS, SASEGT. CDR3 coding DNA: TGTGCCAGCAGTGAGGGCAGGGGGCGGGTTGTCACCCAGTACTTC. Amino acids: CASSEGRGRVVTQYF.

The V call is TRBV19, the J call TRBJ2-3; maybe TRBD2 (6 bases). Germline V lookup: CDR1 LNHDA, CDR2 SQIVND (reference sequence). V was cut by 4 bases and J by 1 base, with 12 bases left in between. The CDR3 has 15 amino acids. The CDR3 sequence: CASSTPGGGTDTQYF. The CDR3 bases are TGTGCCAGTAGTACCCCGGGCGGGGGCACAGATACGCAGTATTTT.

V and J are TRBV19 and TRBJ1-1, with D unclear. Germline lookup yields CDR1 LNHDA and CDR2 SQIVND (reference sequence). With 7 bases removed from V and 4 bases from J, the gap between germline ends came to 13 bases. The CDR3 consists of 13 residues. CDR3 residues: CASNPTRGTEAFF. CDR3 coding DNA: TGTGCCAGTAATCCCACGCGAGGCACTGAAGCTTTCTTT.

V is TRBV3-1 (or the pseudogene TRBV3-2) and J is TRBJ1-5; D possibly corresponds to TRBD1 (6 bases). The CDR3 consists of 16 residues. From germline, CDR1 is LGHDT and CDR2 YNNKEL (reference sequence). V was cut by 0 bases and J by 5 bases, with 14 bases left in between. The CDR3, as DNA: TGTGCCAGCAGCCAAGATGCACCAGGGGTTCATCAGCCCCAGCATTTT. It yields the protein CASSQDAPGVHQPQHF.

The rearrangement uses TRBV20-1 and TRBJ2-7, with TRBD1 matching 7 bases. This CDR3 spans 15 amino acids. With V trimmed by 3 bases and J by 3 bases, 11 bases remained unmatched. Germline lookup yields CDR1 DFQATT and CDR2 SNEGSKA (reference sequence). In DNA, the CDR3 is TGCAGTGCTAGTAACCGACACCGACAGGGCTACGAGCAGTACTTC. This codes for CSASNRHRQGYEQYF.

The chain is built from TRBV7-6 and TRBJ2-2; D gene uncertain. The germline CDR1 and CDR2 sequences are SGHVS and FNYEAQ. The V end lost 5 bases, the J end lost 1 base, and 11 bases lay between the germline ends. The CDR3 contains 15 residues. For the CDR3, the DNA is TGTGCCAGCAGCCCGTGGGCAGGGAACACCGGGGAGCTGTTTTTT. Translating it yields CASSPWAGNTGELFF.

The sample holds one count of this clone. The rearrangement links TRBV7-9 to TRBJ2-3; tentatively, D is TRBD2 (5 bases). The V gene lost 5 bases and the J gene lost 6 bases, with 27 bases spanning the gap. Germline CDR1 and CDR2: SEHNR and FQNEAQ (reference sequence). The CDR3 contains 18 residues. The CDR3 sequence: CASSPPSPILVNTDTQYF. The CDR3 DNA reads TGTGCCAGCAGCCCCCCTAGCCCCATTTTAGTAAATACGGATACGCAGTATTTT.

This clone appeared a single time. The CDR3 DNA sequence: TGTGCCACCGAGAGTAGCGGGGGAACAACAGATACGCAGTATTTT. Protein sequence: CATESSGGTTDTQYF. The chain has TRBV6-5 and TRBJ2-3; TRBD2 aligns across 9 bases. Germline V lookup: CDR1 MNHEY, CDR2 SVGAGI. Germline trimming cut 10 bases from V and 3 bases from J; bases unmatched to any gene: 11. CDR3 size: 15 residues.